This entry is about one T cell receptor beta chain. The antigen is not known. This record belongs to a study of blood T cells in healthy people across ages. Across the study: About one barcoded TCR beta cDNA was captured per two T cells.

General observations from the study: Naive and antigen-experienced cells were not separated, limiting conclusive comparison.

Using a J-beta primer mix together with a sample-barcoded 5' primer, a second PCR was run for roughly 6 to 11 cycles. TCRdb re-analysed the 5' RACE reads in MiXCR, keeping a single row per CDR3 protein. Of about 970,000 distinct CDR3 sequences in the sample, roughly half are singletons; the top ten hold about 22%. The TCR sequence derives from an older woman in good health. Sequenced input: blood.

In DNA, the CDR3 is TGCAGTGCTAGAAAAGGGCTAGTGGATGAAGCTTTCTTT. Amino acids: CSARKGLVDEAFF. The genes are TRBV20-1 and TRBJ1-1; no clear D gene. The germline CDR1 and CDR2 sequences are DFQATT and SNEGSKA (reference sequence). The CDR3 spans 13 residues. Trimming shortened V by 2 bases and J by 7 bases, and 14 bases separated the two germline ends.